The 16 T cell receptor beta chains presented below share a single source sample, sequenced in a study of T cell repertoires in cytomegalovirus infection. One entry per CDR3 protein results from TCRdb running MiXCR on the reads. The table includes roughly 280,000 distinct CDR3 sequences, around 20% detected once. Antigens of these TCRs are unknown. The starting material was cultured PBMCs, obtained from culture after CMV antigen stimulation. The receptors shown here come from a human donor in good health (CMV status not recorded). Some clones in this sample may be carry-over from other donors' samples.

This clonotype has a count of ten or more. The gene calls are TRBV28 and TRBJ2-7; D perhaps matches TRBD2 (5 bases). This CDR3 has 13 amino acids. Trimming cost V 2 bases and J 0 bases, with 5 bases left between them. The germline CDR1 and CDR2 sequences are MDHEN and SYDVKM. CDR3 residues: CASSLTSSYEQYF. The CDR3 DNA reads as TGTGCCAGCAGTTTAACTAGCTCCTACGAGCAGTACTTC.

This clonotype was observed at least ten times. This chain connects TRBV7-2 to TRBJ1-3; D possibly corresponds to TRBD1 (5 bases). The CDR3 spans 16 residues. V was pared by 5 bases and J by 1 base, with 15 bases between. Germline values: CDR1 SGHTA, CDR2 FQGNSA. The chain's CDR3 is CASSPPADRSGNTIYF. The DNA for the CDR3 is TGTGCCAGCAGCCCCCCAGCCGACAGATCTGGAAACACCATATATTTT.

This clonotype was recorded a few times. The gene calls are TRBV7-9 and TRBJ1-2; no definite D call. Trimming cost V 5 bases and J 5 bases, with 15 bases left between them. This CDR3 is built from 14 residues. The germline gives CDR1 SEHNR, CDR2 FQNEAQ (reference sequence). Written as DNA, the CDR3 is TGTGCCAGCAGCCAAAGAGAAGACATTTATGGCTACACCTTC. Translating gives CASSQREDIYGYTF.

This clonotype was counted ten times or more. This chain connects TRBV7-2 to TRBJ2-1, with D unresolved. Deletions cut 2 bases from V and 4 bases from J, with 9 bases between. CDR1 SGHTA and CDR2 FQGNSA come from the germline V gene. CDR3 length: 14 residues. The CDR3 reads CASSLRKDYNEQFF. Here the CDR3 DNA reads TGTGCCAGCAGCTTACGAAAAGATTACAATGAGCAGTTCTTC. The whole variable domain, remainder taken from reference TRBV7-2 and TRBJ2-1, is GAGVSQSPSNKVTEKGKDVELRCDPISGHTALYWYRQSLGQGLEFLIYFQGNSAPDKSGLPSDRFSAERTGGSVSTLTIQRTQQEDSAVYLCASSLRKDYNEQFFGPGTRLTVL.

This clonotype was detected a few times. The chain recombines TRBV19 with TRBJ1-2; the match to TRBD1 covers 7 bases. The germline V gene has CDR1 LNHDA and CDR2 SQIVND (reference sequence). Trimming took 5 bases from V and 5 from J; bases not matched to a gene: 17. The CDR3 consists of 17 residues. The CDR3 protein is CASSLPTGSVSLYGYTF. As DNA, the CDR3 is TGTGCCAGTAGTCTACCGACAGGGAGTGTCTCATTGTATGGCTACACCTTC. Supplemented by reference TRBV19 and TRBJ1-2, the full variable domain reads DGGITQSPKYLFRKEGQNVTLSCEQNLNHDAMYWYRQDPGQGLRLIYYSQIVNDFQKGDIAEGYSVSREKKESFPLTVTSAQKNPTAFYLCASSLPTGSVSLYGYTFGSGTRLTVV.

The sample holds a few counts of this clonotype. This chain joins TRBV12-3 or TRBV12-4 and TRBJ2-3; 14 nucleotides match TRBD2. The CDR3 consists of 16 residues. Unmatched junction bases numbered 11, after V lost 5 bases and J lost 10 bases. CDR3 bases: TGTGCCAGCAGTGAAGGGACTAGCGGGAGAAGGTCTGCGCAGTATTTT. Protein sequence: CASSEGTSGRRSAQYF.

In this sample, this clonotype turned up once. The chain couples TRBV5-1 to TRBJ2-1; the match to TRBD2 covers 11 bases. There are 15 residues in the CDR3. Germline trimming cut 1 base from V and 9 bases from J; bases unmatched to any gene: 6. Germline V gene data show CDR1 as SGHRS and CDR2 as YFSETQ. The CDR3 reads CASSLTATSGGEQFF. In nucleotides, the CDR3 is TGCGCCAGCAGCTTGACCGCCACTAGCGGGGGTGAGCAGTTCTTC.

This clonotype was seen a few times. This chain links TRBV19 with TRBJ1-2, with D possibly being TRBD1 (6 bases). The CDR3 runs to 14 residues. Per germline, CDR1 LNHDA and CDR2 SQIVND (reference sequence). The V end was cut by 5 bases, the J end by 3 bases, with 13 bases between. The CDR3 nucleotides are TGTGCCAGTAGTCCTCAGGGGCGGGACTATGGCTACACCTTC. This gives the protein CASSPQGRDYGYTF. Complete variable domain (other parts from reference TRBV19 and TRBJ1-2): DGGITQSPKYLFRKEGQNVTLSCEQNLNHDAMYWYRQDPGQGLRLIYYSQIVNDFQKGDIAEGYSVSREKKESFPLTVTSAQKNPTAFYLCASSPQGRDYGYTFGSGTRLTVV.

The chain carries TRBV2 and TRBJ2-2; D gene unclear. V dropped 6 bases and J dropped 3 bases, with 5 bases sitting between them. This CDR3 contains 12 residues. Germline values: CDR1 SNHLY, CDR2 FYNNEI. CDR3 nucleotide sequence: TGTGCCAGCAGACAAGACACCGGGGAGCTGTTTTTT. As protein: CASRQDTGELFF.

This clonotype was observed at least ten times. This sequence joins TRBV7-2 and TRBJ1-4; no clear D gene. Trimming left V 1 base short and J 0 bases short, with 3 bases between. The V gene's germline CDR1 is SGHTA and CDR2 FQGNSA. This CDR3 spans 14 amino acids. The CDR3 loop reads CASSLGATNEKLFF. The CDR3 DNA reads TGTGCCAGCAGCTTAGGAGCAACTAATGAAAAACTGTTTTTT.

This clonotype was seen more than once but under ten times. V usage is TRBV7-2 and J usage is TRBJ2-3; tentatively, D is TRBD2 (5 bases). CDR3 length equals 14 residues. Trimming cost V 5 bases and J 1 base, with 10 bases left between them. Germline V gene sequence: CDR1 SGHTA, CDR2 FQGNSA. The CDR3 DNA reads TGTGCCAGCAGCCGCGGACTCCGCACAGATACGCAGTATTTT. It codes for CASSRGLRTDTQYF.

This chain links TRBV2 with TRBJ2-3; 10 positions agree with TRBD2. This CDR3 is 20 amino acids long. The junction had 18 bases not matched to a gene; V was cut back by 5 bases and J by 1 base. CDR1 is SNHLY, CDR2 FYNNEI, per germline. CDR3 loop: CASSPFKLAGSAFGTDTQYF. CDR3 coding DNA: TGTGCCAGCAGTCCTTTTAAACTAGCGGGATCGGCCTTTGGCACAGATACGCAGTATTTT.

This clonotype was counted ten times or more. This chain connects TRBV12-3 or TRBV12-4 to TRBJ2-3, with 9 bases that match TRBD2. The CDR3 totals 16 residues. J gave up 2 bases and V 3 bases, and 6 bases lay outside the gene matches. CDR3 coding DNA: TGTGCCAGCAGTTTTTCCCCTAGCGGGATCACAGATACGCAGTATTTT. This sequence encodes CASSFSPSGITDTQYF.

A few counts support this clonotype. The chain couples TRBV6-5 to TRBJ1-2, with D possibly being TRBD1 (5 bases). Per germline, CDR1 MNHEY and CDR2 SVGAGI. This CDR3 spans 15 amino acids. The V end lost 0 bases, the J end lost 2 bases, and 10 bases lay between the germline ends. CDR3 sequence reads: CASSYSSRANYGYTF. In DNA form, the CDR3 reads TGTGCCAGCAGTTACTCGAGCAGGGCAAACTATGGCTACACCTTC.

V gene TRBV11-3 combines with J gene TRBJ2-2, with D unresolved. The germline gives CDR1 SGHNT, CDR2 YENEEA. Trimming took 5 bases from V and 4 from J, leaving 11 bases between them. This CDR3 is 14 amino acids long. Here the CDR3 DNA reads TGTGCCAGCAGCCCCGCTGGGCTCACCGGGGAGCTGTTTTTT. This sequence encodes CASSPAGLTGELFF.

This clonotype was seen more than once but under ten times. The rearrangement joins TRBV7-9 to TRBJ1-2; 9 nucleotides align to TRBD1. V was pared by 3 bases and J by 6 bases, with 5 bases of the junction left unmatched. CDR1 is SEHNR and CDR2 is FQNEAQ in the germline V gene (reference sequence). The CDR3 runs 14 residues. CDR3 DNA: TGTGCCAGCAGCTTCACAGGGGGCCTCAATGGCTACACCTTC. Translation gives CASSFTGGLNGYTF.